Detailed here is one T cell receptor beta chain. This entry comes from a study of blood T cell repertoires in COVID-19. The data were produced by immunoSEQ multiplex PCR, yet TCRdb's version contains in-frame clones alone and is incomplete. The table records roughly 250,000 clones, approximately 86% of them present only once. Germline assignment: CDR1 MNHEY and CDR2 SVGAGI. With 9 bases clipped from V and 4 bases from J, the junction kept 5 bases outside the gene matches. The CDR3 is made up of 13 amino acids. The chain couples TRBV6-5 to TRBJ2-1; 8 bases line up with TRBD1. This clonotype was obtained from a woman in her 40s with acute COVID-19. Sequencing used PBMCs or T cells enriched from blood (not recorded which). The CDR3 bases are TGTGCCAGTGGGGGACAGGCATACAATGAGCAGTTCTTC. The encoded protein is CASGGQAYNEQFF.